This passage covers 10 T cell receptor beta chains from one sample sequenced in a study of blood T cell repertoires in COVID-19. The data were produced by immunoSEQ multiplex PCR, yet TCRdb's version contains in-frame clones alone and is incomplete. The sample has 25,000 to 35,000 clones, 85% seen once. Sample: peripheral blood. These receptors were collected from a man in his fifties or sixties with active COVID-19.

The rearrangement joins TRBV27 to TRBJ2-2; 9 nucleotides match TRBD2. Per germline, CDR1 MNHEY and CDR2 SMNVEV (reference sequence). CDR3 size: 17 residues. After removal of 4 bases from V and 2 bases from J, the junction contained 8 bases not matched to a gene. The CDR3 nucleotides read TGTGCCAGCAGTTCCTCATCGCTAGCGGGAAACACCGGGGAGCTGTTTTTT. As protein: CASSSSSLAGNTGELFF.

The chain uses TRBV15 and TRBJ1-1; D is uncertain. The CDR3 length is 15 residues. Trimming cost V 0 bases and J 4 bases, with 12 bases left between them. Per germline, CDR1 LNHNV and CDR2 YYDKDF (reference sequence). The DNA for the CDR3 is TGTGCCACCAGCAGAGATTTGGGTCGGGGCACTGAAGCTTTCTTT. Its protein is CATSRDLGRGTEAFF. Full variable domain (remainder filled in from reference TRBV15 and TRBJ1-1): DAMVIQNPRYQVTQFGKPVTLSCSQTLNHNVMYWYQQKSSQAPKLLFHYYDKDFNNEADTPDNFQSRRPNTSFCFLDIRSPGLGDTAMYLCATSRDLGRGTEAFFGQGTRLTVV.

This sequence joins TRBV5-1 and TRBJ2-1; D call uncertain. The germline gives CDR1 SGHRS, CDR2 YFSETQ. Between the trimmed V and J ends, which lost 0 bases and 0 bases, there was a span of 7 bases. This CDR3 comprises 15 residues. The DNA for the CDR3 is TGCGCCAGCAGCTTGGTTTCCGTCTCCTACAATGAGCAGTTCTTC. It encodes CASSLVSVSYNEQFF.

The V call is TRBV6-5, the J call TRBJ1-1; 8 bases are a match to TRBD1. The J segment lost 8 bases and the V segment lost 5 bases, leaving 7 bases of the junction unmatched. In germline, CDR1 is MNHEY, CDR2 SVGAGI. This CDR3 region has 13 residues. The CDR3 coding sequence is TGTGCCAGCAGTACAAACAGGGGGGTGGAAGCTTTCTTT. It specifies CASSTNRGVEAFF.

CDR3: CASSVGPADYNEQFF. CDR3 nucleotides: TGTGCCAGCAGCGTAGGTCCAGCGGACTACAATGAGCAGTTCTTC. The rearrangement joins TRBV9 to TRBJ2-1; weak D call: TRBD2 (5 bases). Germline lookup yields CDR1 SGDLS and CDR2 YYNGEE. The CDR3 length is 15 residues. Trimming cost V 0 bases and J 3 bases, with 10 bases left between them.

This chain links TRBV5-4 with TRBJ2-7; 8 bases are a match to TRBD2. V dropped 5 bases and J dropped 3; count of bases not matched to a gene: 10. Germline CDR1 reads SGHNT; CDR2 reads YYREEE (reference sequence). This CDR3 spans 15 amino acids. CDR3 loop: CASSPGTSVDYEQYF. As DNA, the CDR3 is TGTGCCAGCAGTCCCGGGACTAGTGTCGACTACGAGCAGTACTTC.

The chain joins TRBV28 to TRBJ1-3; no definite D call. Trimming shortened V by 6 bases and J by 5 bases, and 14 bases separated the two germline ends. From germline, CDR1 is MDHEN and CDR2 SYDVKM. The CDR3 extends over 14 amino acids. This CDR3 reads CASSPSGVRNTIYF. CDR3 sequence (DNA): TGTGCCAGCAGCCCCTCTGGAGTGAGAAACACCATATATTTT. Variable domain in full (rest from reference TRBV28 and TRBJ1-3): DVKVTQSSRYLVKRTGEKVFLECVQDMDHENMFWYRQDPGLGLRLIYFSYDVKMKEKGDIPEGYSVSREKKERFSLILESASTNQTSMYLCASSPSGVRNTIYFGEGSWLTVV.

The chain has TRBV5-5 and TRBJ2-7; D not certain. Looked up from germline, CDR1 is SGHKS and CDR2 is YYEKEE (reference sequence). The CDR3 runs 13 residues. Trimming pared 7 bases from V and 3 bases from J, leaving 14 bases between. CDR3 region: CASATGNFYEQYF. CDR3 sequence (DNA): TGTGCCAGCGCGACGGGTAATTTCTACGAGCAGTACTTC.

This clone was detected only a few times. The chain links TRBV7-2 to TRBJ2-4; D is possibly TRBD2 (6 bases). Germline lookup yields CDR1 SGHTA and CDR2 FQGNSA. This CDR3 region has 15 residues. V was pared by 5 bases and J by 0 bases, with 11 bases between. CDR3 in DNA: TGTGCCAGCAGCCCCCGGAGGGAAGCCAAAAACATTCAGTACTTC. Its translation is CASSPRREAKNIQYF.

The chain has TRBV29-1 and TRBJ2-1; 7 bases map to TRBD2. CDR1 and CDR2 from the germline V gene are SQVTM and ANQGSEA. Germline trimming cut 0 bases from V and 7 bases from J; bases unmatched to any gene: 6. The CDR3 is 14 amino acids. CDR3 sequence reads: CSVEDRGEGNEQFF. The CDR3 coding sequence is TGCAGCGTTGAAGATCGGGGGGAGGGGAATGAGCAGTTCTTC.